A single sample is the source of the 8 T cell receptor beta chains below, sequenced in a study of cytomegalovirus exposure and HLA in healthy donors (dated by TCRdb to 2016 to 2017). The library was built by means of the immunoSEQ multiplex PCR assay. The multiplex PCR relied on a mix of 60 forward primers for TCR Vbeta segments and 13 reverse primers for TCR Jbeta segments. TCRdb mirrors the immuneACCESS table, restricted to in-frame sequences. Some clones are absent from its copies; in checked studies, under half trace to an unresolved V gene, and the reason for the others is unknown. For this sample there are some 86,000 clones; roughly 80% appear just once. The top ten constitute 14% to 15% of the sample. The specimen sequenced was PBMCs. The receptors were gathered from a woman in her thirties or forties in good health and CMV-seropositive.

This clone was seen a handful of times. The rearrangement links TRBV6-6 to TRBJ1-5; weak D call: TRBD1 (5 bases). This CDR3 is built from 14 residues. Germline loops: CDR1 MNHNY, CDR2 SVGAGI (reference sequence). V gave up 2 bases and J gave up 2 bases, with 7 bases separating them. The CDR3 DNA follows: TGTGCCAGCAGTTACGGGGCAGGCAATCAGCCCCAGCATTTT. It translates to CASSYGAGNQPQHF.

The chain is built from TRBV19 and TRBJ2-3; 7 nucleotides agree with TRBD2. The CDR3 is made up of 13 amino acids. V shed 9 bases and J 7 bases; nucleotides not matched to a gene: 10. CDR1 is LNHDA, CDR2 SQIVND, per germline (reference sequence). Written as DNA, the CDR3 is TGTGCCAGCCGTGCGGGAGCTAGAAATACGCAGTATTTT. Amino acids: CASRAGARNTQYF. Full variable domain (outside the CDR3, taken from reference TRBV19 and TRBJ2-3): DGGITQSPKYLFRKEGQNVTLSCEQNLNHDAMYWYRQDPGQGLRLIYYSQIVNDFQKGDIAEGYSVSREKKESFPLTVTSAQKNPTAFYLCASRAGARNTQYFGPGTRLTVL.

This clone appeared once. The J gene is TRBJ2-1, the V gene TRBV18; 9 bases align to TRBD2. The CDR3 loop spans 16 amino acids. CDR1 KGHSH and CDR2 LQKENI come from the germline V gene. Unmatched junction bases numbered 10, after V lost 3 bases and J lost 7 bases. The CDR3 coding sequence is TGTGCCAGCTCACCCCCCCTAGCGGGAATGTATAATGAGCAGTTCTTC. This gives the protein CASSPPLAGMYNEQFF.

CDR3 residues: CASSTRSVYNEQFF. The CDR3 DNA reads TGTGCCAGCTCGACTAGAAGTGTATACAATGAGCAGTTCTTC. The chain couples TRBV5-6 to TRBJ2-1, with D possibly TRBD2 on 6 matching bases. The CDR3 is 14 residues long. CDR1 is SGHDT, CDR2 YYEEEE, per germline. The V gene lost 7 bases and the J gene lost 4 bases, with 15 bases spanning the gap.

This chain uses TRBV5-4 with TRBJ2-1; D remains unclear. The ends were cut back, 9 bases at V and 0 bases at J, with 13 bases in the middle. From germline, CDR1 is SGHNT and CDR2 YYREEE (reference sequence). CDR3 length: 14 amino acids. In DNA form, the CDR3 reads TGTGCCACCCCCCTCACTCACTCCTACAATGAGCAGTTCTTC. Translation gives CATPLTHSYNEQFF.

The chain combines TRBV19 with TRBJ1-1; weak D call: TRBD1 (6 bases). The CDR3 has 14 residues. Germline V gene lookup returns CDR1 LNHDA and CDR2 SQIVND (reference sequence). The ends were cut back, 4 bases at V and 1 base at J, with 10 bases in the middle. The CDR3, as DNA: TGTGCCAGTAGTAGTTGGGGGCAGAACACTGAAGCTTTCTTT. This codes for CASSSWGQNTEAFF. Based on the CDR3 plus reference TRBV19 and TRBJ1-1, the full variable domain is DGGITQSPKYLFRKEGQNVTLSCEQNLNHDAMYWYRQDPGQGLRLIYYSQIVNDFQKGDIAEGYSVSREKKESFPLTVTSAQKNPTAFYLCASSSWGQNTEAFFGQGTRLTVV.

The chain uses TRBV27 and TRBJ1-2, with 8 bases lining up with TRBD1. The trim removed 6 bases at V and 6 bases at J, leaving 6 bases unmatched. Germline V CDR1 and CDR2: MNHEY, SMNVEV (reference sequence). This CDR3 spans 13 amino acids. CDR3 protein: CASSRDRGDGYTF. CDR3 DNA: TGTGCCAGCAGCCGTGACAGGGGAGATGGCTACACCTTC.

V usage is TRBV12-5 and J usage is TRBJ1-6; 7 nucleotides agree with TRBD1. Looked up from germline, CDR1 is LGHNT and CDR2 is FRNRAP. CDR3 length equals 15 residues. With 6 bases clipped from V and 5 bases from J, the junction kept 7 bases outside the gene matches. The CDR3 sequence: CASGSGQTDNSPLHF. The DNA for the CDR3 is TGTGCTAGTGGCTCGGGACAGACGGATAATTCACCCCTCCACTTT.